This T cell receptor (beta chain) was profiled in a study of human T cells and chemical hapten exposure. TCRdb reprocessed the RACE reads via MiXCR and lists one record per CDR3 protein. Of 150,000 to 200,000 distinct CDR3 sequences in the sample, approximately 15% were seen once. The time point here: patch test 1, 2 weeks after DPC sensitization. This sample's treatment: therapeutic diphenylcyclopropenone sensitization with weekly scalp DPC. The V gene's germline CDR1 is SGHRS and CDR2 YFSETQ. V lost 3 bases, J lost 1 base, and 1 base stayed unmatched. The CDR3 runs to 14 residues. The table lists this clonotype with many counts.

This chain links TRBV5-1 with TRBJ2-1; 7 bases map to TRBD1. The clonotype was recovered from a woman younger than 45 with alopecia areata. Some clones in this sample may be carry-over from other donors' samples. The sample was whole blood, taken in connection with sensitization to the hapten diphenylcyclopropenone (DPC). In DNA, the CDR3 is TGCGCCAGCAGCTGGGGACAGTCCTACAATGAGCAGTTCTTC. This encodes CASSWGQSYNEQFF.